Shown below are 5 T cell receptor beta chains from a single sample sequenced in a study of CD4 T cells in relation to SARS-CoV-2 and coronaviruses. Their target antigens are unknown. Method: immunoSEQ multiplex PCR; TCRdb's copy keeps in-frame clones and lacks some. The profile shows 35,000 or so clones, approximately 83% of them singletons. Sequencing input: naive CD4+ T cells from PBMCs, cultured in vitro. The subset is: naive CD4+ T cells isolated by negative enrichment. The receptors here all came from an adult with COVID-19.

The chain carries TRBV29-1 and TRBJ1-3; D is unresolved. The CDR3 covers 12 residues. CDR1 and CDR2 (germline): SQVTM, ANQGSEA. V shed 8 bases and J shed 0 bases, with 8 bases lying between them. The CDR3: CSISSSGNTIYF. The CDR3 coding sequence is TGCAGCATATCGAGCTCTGGAAACACCATATATTTT.

The chain links TRBV27 to TRBJ2-5; D gene unclear. Germline CDR1 MNHEY, CDR2 SMNVEV (reference sequence). The CDR3 sequence is 14 residues long. Trimming took off 3 bases at V and 3 bases at J, with 11 bases between the two ends. The CDR3 DNA is TGTGCCAGCAGTTTTTCGTCCTTAAAAGAGACCCAGTACTTC. It specifies CASSFSSLKETQYF.

This clone was counted once. DNA of the CDR3: TGTGCCAGTCAAGCGGGAGCGGGAGATACGCAGTATTTT. This encodes CASQAGAGDTQYF. The chain recombines TRBV2 with TRBJ2-3, with 8 bases fitting TRBD2. This CDR3 has 13 residues. V lost 9 bases to trimming and J lost 5 bases; unmatched junction nucleotides: 7. Germline V lookup: CDR1 SNHLY, CDR2 FYNNEI.

The chain combines TRBV29-1 with TRBJ2-5; D unresolved. CDR3 length: 12 residues. Germline V gene sequence: CDR1 SQVTM, CDR2 ANQGSEA. V shed 4 bases and J shed 0 bases, with 6 bases lying between them. The CDR3 loop is CSVVADQETQYF. CDR3 coding DNA: TGCAGCGTTGTGGCTGACCAAGAGACCCAGTACTTC.

The chain employs TRBV6-5 and TRBJ2-1; either TRBD1 or TRBD2 may supply D (5 bases each). Germline V gene sequence: CDR1 MNHEY, CDR2 SVGAGI. The CDR3 runs to 13 residues. V lost 7 bases to trimming and J lost 8 bases, with 15 bases between them. CDR3 nucleotides: TGTGCCAGCACCCGGGGCTTACGCCATGAGCAGTTCTTC. Amino acid sequence: CASTRGLRHEQFF.